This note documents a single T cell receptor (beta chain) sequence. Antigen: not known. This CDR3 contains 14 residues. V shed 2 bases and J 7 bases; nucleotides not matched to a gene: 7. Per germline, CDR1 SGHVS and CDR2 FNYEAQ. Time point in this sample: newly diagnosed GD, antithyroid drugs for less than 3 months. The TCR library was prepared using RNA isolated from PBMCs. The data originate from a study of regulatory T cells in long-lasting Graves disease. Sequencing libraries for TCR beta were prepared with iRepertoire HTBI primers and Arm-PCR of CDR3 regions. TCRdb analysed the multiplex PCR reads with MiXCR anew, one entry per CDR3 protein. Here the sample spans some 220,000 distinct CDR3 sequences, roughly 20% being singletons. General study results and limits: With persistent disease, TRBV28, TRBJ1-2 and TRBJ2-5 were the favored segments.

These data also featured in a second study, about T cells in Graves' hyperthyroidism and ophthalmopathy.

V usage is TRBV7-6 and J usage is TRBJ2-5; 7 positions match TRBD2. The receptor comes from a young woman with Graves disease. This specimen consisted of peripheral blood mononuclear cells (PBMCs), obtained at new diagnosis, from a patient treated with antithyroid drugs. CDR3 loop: CASSLRGEYATQYF. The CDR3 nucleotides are TGTGCCAGCAGCTTACGGGGGGAGTATGCGACCCAGTACTTC.